This TCR beta chain was identified in a study of blood T cell repertoires in COVID-19. Original handling: By means of reference gene primer amplification, nucleated cell counts were estimated. TCRdb's copy holds only in-frame clones and misses some; the assay was immunoSEQ multiplex PCR. That table is the source of V, J and clone size, and D and trimming were worked out from the DNA. The sample holds around 60,000 clones, approximately 80% seen once. This CDR3 comprises 15 residues. The V end lost 3 bases, the J end lost 5 bases, and 16 bases lay between the germline ends. CDR1 SGHVS and CDR2 FQNEAQ come from the germline V gene.

The rearrangement uses TRBV7-8 and TRBJ2-5; maybe TRBD2 (5 bases). What was sequenced was peripheral blood. The receptor comes from an elderly man with acute or convalescent COVID-19. Here the CDR3 reads CASSLDVPGLETQYF. The CDR3 DNA sequence: TGTGCCAGCAGCTTGGACGTCCCGGGGTTGGAGACCCAGTACTTC.